This T cell receptor (beta chain) was recorded in a study of blood T cell repertoires in COVID-19. Turning to the study itself: Whether acute or convalescent, the COVID-19 samples came from the United States, Italy and Spain. T cells, B-cell-depleted T cells, or PBMCs supplied cDNA or gDNA.

V lost 6 bases and J lost 1, with 13 bases in between. CDR1 and CDR2 (germline): SQVTM, ANQGSEA. The CDR3 is 14 residues long. Per the original methods: Reference gene primer amplification yielded estimated nucleated cell counts. The data were produced by immunoSEQ multiplex PCR, yet TCRdb's version contains in-frame clones alone and is incomplete. That table supplies the V and J calls and clone size; D and trimming were determined from the DNA. The sample records 40,000 or so clones, 65% to 90% being singletons. The chain carries TRBV29-1 and TRBJ2-1, with D possibly matching TRBD2 (6 bases). Sequencing input: peripheral blood. The origin of this receptor is a human donor in a cohort sampled during active COVID-19. The CDR3 reads CSVPTRGSYNEQFF. The CDR3, as DNA: TGCAGCGTCCCTACCCGGGGGTCCTACAATGAGCAGTTCTTC.